This TCR beta chain was captured by sequencing in a study of early T cells in non-severe SARS-CoV-2 infection. This clonotype was counted ten times or more. The TCR library protocol was used to attach unique molecular identifiers. These identifiers were attached to individual cDNA molecules. TCRdb passed the 5' RACE reads through MiXCR, listing each CDR3 protein once. Found here are around 26,000 distinct CDR3 sequences, 5% to 6.5% of them singletons; the top ten hold 3% to 4.5%. There are 16 residues in the CDR3. V was pared by 6 bases and J by 2 bases, with 12 bases of the junction left unmatched. The germline CDR1 and CDR2 sequences are SGHAT and FQNNGV.

This chain uses TRBV11-2 with TRBJ2-5; 7 positions agree with TRBD1. The receptor comes from an adult who was a healthcare worker with PCR-confirmed SARS-CoV-2 infection or an uninfected control (not recorded which). Sequencing input: whole blood. CDR3 sequence: CASSSMGQKKQETQYF. For the CDR3, the DNA is TGTGCCAGCAGTTCCATGGGACAGAAAAAACAAGAGACCCAGTACTTC.